The rows below give T cell receptor beta chains drawn from one sample of a study of circulating CD8 cells and anti-PD-1 response in melanoma. MiXCR, applied by TCRdb to the reads, yields one record per CDR3 protein. The data hold 300 or so distinct CDR3 sequences, with around 7.8% observed a single time. The specimen comprised CD8+ T cells from PBMCs, sampled at baseline or after one month of anti-PD-1 therapy (not recorded which). These receptors were taken from a human donor with melanoma. Each CDR3 is given with its conserved first and last residue. The order of the fields is clone size, V gene, D gene, J gene, CDR3 DNA, CDR3 protein. A D gene is named only where the DNA matches it firmly. Clone size is shown for a subset of rows, as once, few, many or a class of expanded clone.

>large|TRBV7-9|TRBD2|TRBJ2-7
TGTGCCAGCAGCGGCGCTAGCGGGGGAAACGAGCAGTACTTC
CASSGASGGNEQYF
>large|TRBV27|TRBD2|TRBJ2-7
TGTGCCAGCAGTCTAAGCGGGGGCCTGTACGAGCAGTACTTC
CASSLSGGLYEQYF
>large|TRBV20-1|TRBD2|TRBJ2-7
TGCAGTGCTACTAGACTAGCGGGGATCGGATCCTACGAGCAGTACTTC
CSATRLAGIGSYEQYF
>large|TRBV7-2|.|TRBJ1-1
TGTGCCAGCAGCTTAAGAGGGACACCGAACACTGAAGCTTTCTTT
CASSLRGTPNTEAFF
>large|TRBV3-1|.|TRBJ2-6
TGTGCCAGCAGCCAAGATCCGGCGGGGCCCCCTGGGGCCAACGTCCTGACTTTC
CASSQDPAGPPGANVLTF
>large|TRBV21-1|.|TRBJ2-7
TGTGCCAGCAGCAAAGTAGGTCTCAGGGGGATTTTGGTCCCCTCCTACGAGCAGTACTTC
CASSKVGLRGILVPSYEQYF
>medium-sized|TRBV27|.|TRBJ2-1
TGTGCCAGCAGTTTCGGCTATGAGCAGTTCTTC
CASSFGYEQFF
>.|TRBV20-1|TRBD2|TRBJ2-2
TGCAGTGCTTCCGAGCTAGCAATGGACACCGGGGGGTTGTTTTTT
CSASELAMDTGGLFF
>large|TRBV4-2|TRBD2|TRBJ2-3
TGTGCCAGCAGCCAAGACGGGGGGGCCACAGATACGCAGTATTTT
CASSQDGGATDTQYF
>large|TRBV7-9|TRBD1|TRBJ1-1
TGTGCCAGCAGCTCGACAGGGAGGAGGAACACTGAAGCTTTCTTT
CASSSTGRRNTEAFF
>large|TRBV7-2|.|TRBJ1-5
TGTGCCAGCAGCTTAAGAGGGAGCAATCAGCCCCAGCATTTT
CASSLRGSNQPQHF
>large|TRBV24-1|.|TRBJ2-7
TGTGCCACCAGTGATTTGAAGGGGGACTCCTACGAGCAGTACTTC
CATSDLKGDSYEQYF
>large|TRBV6-5|.|TRBJ1-1
TGTGCCAGCAGTACGAACACTGAAGCTTTCTTT
CASSTNTEAFF
>large|TRBV19|.|TRBJ2-3
TGTGCCAGTAGTTTTTCGGGGGCTAGCACAGATACGCAGTATTTT
CASSFSGASTDTQYF
>few|TRBV28|.|TRBJ1-2
TGTGCCAGCAGTTTAGGATCTGGAGGGTTGGAGGGCTACACCTTC
CASSLGSGGLEGYTF
>large|TRBV5-1|TRBD2|TRBJ2-1
TGCGCCAGCAGCTTAAATCCGGGACTAGCGGGGCCCTACAATGAGCAGTTCTTC
CASSLNPGLAGPYNEQFF
>large|TRBV28|.|TRBJ2-6
TGTGCCAGCAGTTTATCCCTCTTTGGGGCCAACGTCCTGACTTTC
CASSLSLFGANVLTF
>large|TRBV28|.|TRBJ2-4
TGTGCCAGCAGTTCCACGACAGGAGTTATAGCCAAAAACATTCAGTACTTC
CASSSTTGVIAKNIQYF
>large|TRBV4-1|TRBD1|TRBJ1-1
TGCGCCAGCAGCCAAATAGACAGGGAGGAGACTGAAGCTTTCTTT
CASSQIDREETEAFF
>large|TRBV7-2|TRBD1|TRBJ2-2
TGTGCCAGCAGCCTCCGCATGACAGGGGGCACCGGGGAGCTGTTTTTT
CASSLRMTGGTGELFF
>.|TRBV24-1|.|TRBJ2-7
TGTGCCACCAGTGAACGGGACTACGAGCAGTACTTC
CATSERDYEQYF
>large|TRBV15|.|TRBJ1-3
TGTGCCACCAGCGAGGCTTCTGGAAACACCATATATTTT
CATSEASGNTIYF
>large|TRBV27|TRBD1|TRBJ2-7
TGTGCCAGCAGTTTGACCGGTGCAGGGGGCATCAAAGCTTACGAGCAGTACTTC
CASSLTGAGGIKAYEQYF
>large|TRBV20-1|TRBD2|TRBJ2-3
TGCAGTGCATGGACTAGCGGGGAGCCTAGCACAGATACGCAGTATTTT
CSAWTSGEPSTDTQYF
>large|TRBV5-5|TRBD1|TRBJ1-5
TGTGCCAGCAGCTTGGATCTCGGGACAGGCGGTCAGCCCCAGCATTTT
CASSLDLGTGGQPQHF
>large|TRBV4-2|.|TRBJ1-3
TGTGCCAGCAGCCAAGAATTAGGGTCCACTGGAAACACCATATATTTT
CASSQELGSTGNTIYF
>hyperexpanded|TRBV20-1|.|TRBJ2-7
TGCAGTGCTGACTCGTCGGACAGTCCCTACGAGCAGTACTTC
CSADSSDSPYEQYF